This T cell receptor (beta chain) was recorded in a study of shared clonotypes between healthy human individuals. Study summary: CD8 memory received one plate per donor, CD8 naive two, CD4 memory three and CD4 naive three. Overall study results and limits: Generally, estimated richness proved larger in naive subsets than it did in memory subsets.

Terminally differentiated effector memory CD45RA+ cells were excluded from the naive CD8 cells, which were CD45RO-negative and positively selected for CCR7. Every donor was a Caucasian adult from Nashville, Tennessee. Original processing notes: With immunoSEQ giving junction-only sequences and no quality scores, filtering differed. Clones were sequenced by immunoSEQ multiplex PCR, and TCRdb holds only the in-frame ones, with some missing. V and J calls and clone size are as listed in that table; D and trimming were resolved from the DNA. The sample has more than 600,000 clones; around 92% are singletons. The CDR3 has 12 residues. Germline lookup yields CDR1 SQVTM and CDR2 ANQGSEA. The ends were cut back, 8 bases at V and 3 bases at J, with 14 bases in the middle. A remark on this clone: The target antigen is unknown.

The rearrangement joins TRBV29-1 to TRBJ2-7, with a weak D call TRBD1 (5 bases). The clonotype comes from a man aged 25 to 45 in good health. Input material: naive CD8+ T cells sorted from blood. The CDR3 bases are TGCAGCAGTGACAATCAGGGCTACGAGCAGTACTTC. Encoded protein: CSSDNQGYEQYF.